These 31 T cell receptor beta chains were sequenced from one sample in a study of T cell responses to AZD1222 COVID-19 vaccine. Measured with immunoSEQ multiplex PCR; TCRdb has only the in-frame clones, and not every one. The data contain some 180,000 clones, roughly nine tenths of them seen just once; the ten biggest clones take up 1.5% to 2%. Sample: peripheral blood, taken 28 days after the second AZD1222 dose. The receptors here all came from an adult who received the AZD1222 COVID-19 vaccine.

The gene calls are TRBV29-1 and TRBJ2-2; TRBD2 matches 7 bases. The CDR3 has 14 amino acids. V lost 4 bases to trimming and J lost 3 bases; unmatched junction nucleotides: 5. The germline V gene encodes CDR1 SQVTM and CDR2 ANQGSEA. CDR3 nucleotides: TGCAGCGTTGTCCTTGCGGGAGACACCGGGGAGCTGTTTTTT. Its translation: CSVVLAGDTGELFF.

CDR3 in DNA: TGTGCCAGCAGCGATGGGCAGCTCAATCAGCCCCAGCATTTT. It encodes CASSDGQLNQPQHF. The V call is TRBV6-6, the J call TRBJ1-5; D is uncertain. This CDR3 is built from 14 residues. Trimming took 6 bases from V and 3 from J, leaving 12 bases between them. Germline-derived CDR1 and CDR2 are MNHNY and SVGAGI (reference sequence).

V is TRBV27 and J is TRBJ1-4, with D tentatively TRBD1 (6 bases). CDR3 length equals 11 residues. From germline, CDR1 is MNHEY and CDR2 SMNVEV (reference sequence). V was clipped by 5 bases and J by 17 bases, with 15 bases between them. CDR3 in DNA: TGTGCCAGCAGTCATCACAGGGCCTCTTTTTTT. Translated, it gives CASSHHRASFF.

For the CDR3, the DNA is TGTGCCAGCAGTCCTGCGGGACGGGAGGAGAACAATGAGCAGTTCTTC. Protein product: CASSPAGREENNEQFF. The rearrangement joins TRBV28 to TRBJ2-1; TRBD2 matches 7 bases. V shed 5 bases and J 5 bases; nucleotides not matched to a gene: 12. This CDR3 contains 16 residues. In germline, CDR1 is MDHEN, CDR2 SYDVKM. The full variable domain, its missing parts supplied by reference TRBV28 and TRBJ2-1, is DVKVTQSSRYLVKRTGEKVFLECVQDMDHENMFWYRQDPGLGLRLIYFSYDVKMKEKGDIPEGYSVSREKKERFSLILESASTNQTSMYLCASSPAGREENNEQFFGPGTRLTVL.

The V call is TRBV3-1 (or the pseudogene TRBV3-2), the J call TRBJ1-4; D gene ambiguous. Germline CDR1 reads LGHDT; CDR2 reads YNNKEL (reference sequence). The CDR3 consists of 12 residues. The ends were cut back, 1 base at V and 6 bases at J, with 3 bases in the middle. The CDR3 DNA is TGTGCCAGCAGCCAAGTCGATGAAAAACTGTTTTTT. It specifies CASSQVDEKLFF.

This chain links TRBV3-1 (or the pseudogene TRBV3-2) with TRBJ2-1, with D possibly being TRBD1 (6 bases). The germline V and J ends were trimmed by 8 bases and 3 bases, with 14 bases remaining between them. Germline-derived CDR1 and CDR2 are LGHDT and YNNKEL (reference sequence). This CDR3 has 14 residues. For the CDR3, the DNA is TGTGCCAGCCGGTCAGGGGCCGGCTACAATGAGCAGTTCTTC. This sequence encodes CASRSGAGYNEQFF.

This chain uses TRBV6-5 with TRBJ2-1; D unresolved. The CDR3 covers 15 residues. The V and J ends lost 7 bases and 8 bases respectively, with 21 bases between them. Germline CDR1 reads MNHEY; CDR2 reads SVGAGI. The CDR3 nucleotides are TGTGCCAGCATCTTAATAGGTCCGCGAGTGGATGAGCAGTTCTTC. Residues: CASILIGPRVDEQFF.

The chain has TRBV29-1 and TRBJ2-7, with 10 nucleotides matching TRBD1. The V segment lost 6 bases and the J segment 3 bases; nucleotides outside the gene matches: 14. The CDR3 consists of 16 residues. CDR1 SQVTM and CDR2 ANQGSEA come from the germline V gene. This CDR3 is CSVVLFRDRGLYEQYF. CDR3 nucleotide sequence: TGCAGCGTCGTTCTTTTCCGGGACAGGGGACTCTACGAGCAGTACTTC.

The chain couples TRBV11-2 to TRBJ2-6, with a possible D match to TRBD2 (5 bases). Trimming cost V 5 bases and J 2 bases, with 13 bases left between them. The CDR3 extends over 16 amino acids. Germline lookup yields CDR1 SGHAT and CDR2 FQNNGV. The CDR3 spells CASSAGVLTGANVLTF. CDR3 nucleotide sequence: TGTGCCAGCAGCGCCGGGGTCCTTACTGGGGCCAACGTCCTGACTTTC.

The V call is TRBV7-9, the J call TRBJ2-2; perhaps D is TRBD1 or TRBD2 (5 bases each). V was clipped by 7 bases and J by 1 base, with 13 bases between them. The CDR3 spans 15 residues. Germline V gene data show CDR1 as SEHNR and CDR2 as FQNEAQ (reference sequence). CDR3 protein: CASTVPRGNTGELFF. The DNA of the CDR3 is TGTGCCAGCACCGTTCCGAGGGGGAACACCGGGGAGCTGTTTTTT.

The rearrangement links TRBV10-2 to TRBJ1-3, with 7 nucleotides matching TRBD1. Trimming took 7 bases from V and 4 from J; bases not matched to a gene: 7. The V gene's germline CDR1 is WSHSY and CDR2 SAAADI. CDR3 size: 14 residues. The chain's CDR3 is CASKDRVQGNTIYF. CDR3 DNA: TGCGCCAGCAAAGACAGGGTGCAAGGAAACACCATATATTTT.

The J gene is TRBJ1-4, the V gene TRBV4-3; perhaps TRBD1 as D (5 bases). The V gene lost 3 bases and the J gene lost 0 bases, with 11 bases spanning the gap. CDR1 and CDR2 (germline): LGHNA, YSLEER. The CDR3 is made up of 16 amino acids. The CDR3 spells CASSHLRQSTNEKLFF. The CDR3 bases are TGCGCCAGCAGCCACCTTCGACAGTCAACTAATGAAAAACTGTTTTTT.

The chain is built from TRBV20-1 and TRBJ1-2; 8 bases agree with TRBD1. The V segment lost 6 bases and the J segment 3 bases; nucleotides outside the gene matches: 0. CDR3 length: 11 amino acids. CDR1 DFQATT and CDR2 SNEGSKA come from the germline V gene (reference sequence). The CDR3 DNA sequence: TGCAGTGCCAGGGGGCACTATGGCTACACCTTC. Protein product: CSARGHYGYTF.

The chain is built from TRBV5-1 and TRBJ2-1; TRBD2 agrees at 7 bases. The germline V gene has CDR1 SGHRS and CDR2 YFSETQ. J gave up 5 bases and V 0 bases, and 17 bases lay outside the gene matches. The CDR3 runs 19 residues. The CDR3 protein is CASSLVFLQAASGDNEQFF. The DNA of the CDR3 is TGCGCCAGCAGCTTGGTTTTTCTGCAGGCGGCTAGCGGAGACAATGAGCAGTTCTTC.

The chain links TRBV6-5 to TRBJ1-5; 11 bases are a match to TRBD1. The germline V gene has CDR1 MNHEY and CDR2 SVGAGI. The CDR3 loop spans 14 amino acids. V lost 5 bases and J lost 6; bases outside the gene matches: 3. CDR3 nucleotide sequence: TGTGCCAGCAGTCCGGACAGGGGGCTTCAGCCCCAGCATTTT. Its protein is CASSPDRGLQPQHF.

The chain couples TRBV19 to TRBJ2-7; D is tentatively TRBD1 or TRBD2 (7 bases each). Germline CDR1 reads LNHDA; CDR2 reads SQIVND (reference sequence). The CDR3 is 16 amino acids. The V end was cut by 3 bases, the J end by 4 bases, with 19 bases between. Written as DNA, the CDR3 is TGTGCCAGTAGTATGAGAGTGCAGGGGGGGAGATACGAGCAGTACTTC. Protein product: CASSMRVQGGRYEQYF.

This clone was recorded once. The chain has TRBV27 and TRBJ1-4; tentative D call: TRBD1 (5 bases). V dropped 7 bases and J dropped 3 bases, with 9 bases sitting between them. CDR3 length: 13 residues. CDR1 is MNHEY, CDR2 SMNVEV, per germline (reference sequence). CDR3 in amino acids: CASKGPPNEKLFF. The CDR3 region has the DNA TGTGCCAGCAAGGGACCACCTAATGAAAAACTGTTTTTT. The full variable domain, in which reference TRBV27 and TRBJ1-4 provide the parts outside the CDR3, is EAQVTQNPRYLITVTGKKLTVTCSQNMNHEYMSWYRQDPGLGLRQIYYSMNVEVTDKGDVPEGYKVSRKEKRNFPLILESPSPNQTSLYFCASKGPPNEKLFFGSGTQLSVL.

A few counts support this clone. The V and J genes are TRBV9 and TRBJ2-7; no definite D call. The CDR3 has 9 residues. Between the trimmed V and J ends, which lost 9 bases and 6 bases, there was a span of 7 bases. Germline CDR1 reads SGDLS; CDR2 reads YYNGEE. CDR3 nucleotides: TGTGCCACCGCCTGCGAGCAGTACTTC. The encoded protein is CATACEQYF.

This rearrangement joins TRBV20-1 to TRBJ1-6; weak D call: TRBD1 (6 bases). Germline V gene lookup returns CDR1 DFQATT and CDR2 SNEGSKA (reference sequence). Trimming took 3 bases from V and 8 from J, leaving 14 bases between them. CDR3 size: 14 residues. CDR3 coding DNA: TGCAGTGCTAGTGGCGACTACAGGGATTCACCCCTCCACTTT. This gives the protein CSASGDYRDSPLHF.

The chain uses TRBV19 and TRBJ1-1; tentative D call: TRBD1 (5 bases). Germline CDR1 LNHDA, CDR2 SQIVND (reference sequence). Trimming cost V 6 bases and J 4 bases, with 15 bases left between them. The CDR3 consists of 14 residues. Here the CDR3 DNA reads TGTGCCAGTAGCAAAGACAGTTTCGGCACTGAAGCTTTCTTT. This translates into CASSKDSFGTEAFF.

The genes are TRBV5-1 and TRBJ1-2, with D possibly matching TRBD1 (5 bases). V was trimmed by 5 bases and J by 7 bases, leaving 15 bases between them. CDR1 and CDR2 from the germline V gene are SGHRS and YFSETQ. The CDR3 is 13 amino acids. The CDR3 region is CASRGGVSTGYTF. The CDR3 nucleotides are TGCGCCAGCAGAGGAGGGGTTTCTACTGGCTACACCTTC.

CDR3 protein: CASRSGLENIQYF. CDR3 DNA: TGTGCCAGCAGGTCAGGACTAGAAAACATTCAGTACTTC. The chain carries TRBV11-2 and TRBJ2-4, with 7 nucleotides matching TRBD2. CDR3 length: 13 residues. The J segment lost 5 bases and the V segment lost 6 bases, leaving 4 bases of the junction unmatched. CDR1 and CDR2 (germline): SGHAT, FQNNGV.

V usage is TRBV5-1 and J usage is TRBJ2-7; TRBD2 agrees at 7 bases. The germline CDR1 and CDR2 sequences are SGHRS and YFSETQ. The CDR3 is 14 amino acids. J gave up 0 bases and V 4 bases, and 4 bases lay outside the gene matches. CDR3 residues: CASSPGGISYEQYF. CDR3 nucleotide sequence: TGCGCCAGCAGCCCCGGGGGGATCTCCTACGAGCAGTACTTC.

V usage is TRBV3-1 (or the pseudogene TRBV3-2) and J usage is TRBJ1-4, with D tentatively TRBD1 (5 bases). CDR1 is LGHDT, CDR2 YNNKEL, per germline (reference sequence). Trimming removed 8 bases at V and 8 bases at J, with 12 bases between. The CDR3 totals 12 residues. The CDR3 DNA reads TGTGCCAGCTCGGGGGGGAGAGAAAAACTGTTTTTT. Translating it yields CASSGGREKLFF.

This clone has only one observation. The chain employs TRBV6-5 and TRBJ1-1; D is unresolved. The germline V gene has CDR1 MNHEY and CDR2 SVGAGI. V was shortened by 9 bases and J by 1 base, with 15 bases between the two germline ends. This CDR3 is 14 amino acids long. DNA for the CDR3: TGTGCCAGTGAAGGTAGACGGAAGAACACTGAAGCTTTCTTT. This gives the protein CASEGRRKNTEAFF.

The chain recombines TRBV18 with TRBJ2-7; 7 nucleotides match TRBD1. The V gene end was trimmed by 3 bases and the J gene end by 2 bases; junction bases not matched to a gene: 7. The CDR3 is 15 amino acids. Germline V gene lookup returns CDR1 KGHSH and CDR2 LQKENI. The CDR3 DNA follows: TGTGCCAGCTCACCGCTTATCACAGGGGCCTACGAGCAGTACTTC. Its translation is CASSPLITGAYEQYF.

This chain links TRBV18 with TRBJ2-6; tentatively, D is TRBD2 (6 bases). Germline V gene data show CDR1 as KGHSH and CDR2 as LQKENI. The CDR3 is 18 residues long. The ends were cut back, 1 base at V and 0 bases at J, with 13 bases in the middle. Here the CDR3 DNA reads TGTGCCAGCTCACCACTCCCCGGGACTCTCTCTGGGGCCAACGTCCTGACTTTC. Residues: CASSPLPGTLSGANVLTF.

The V gene is TRBV11-2, the J gene TRBJ2-1; D might be TRBD1 or TRBD2, each matching 5 bases. The ends were cut back, 2 bases at V and 7 bases at J, with 9 bases in the middle. The germline V gene encodes CDR1 SGHAT and CDR2 FQNNGV. This CDR3 comprises 13 residues. The CDR3 sequence is CASSLIWGNEQFF. In DNA form, the CDR3 reads TGTGCCAGCAGCTTAATATGGGGGAATGAGCAGTTCTTC.

J is TRBJ1-6 and V is TRBV4-1, with a tentative D call TRBD1 (5 bases). Trimming cost V 1 base and J 8 bases, with 18 bases left between them. The CDR3 is 17 amino acids. Germline V CDR1 and CDR2: MGHRA, YSYEKL. CDR3 residues: CASSQAFQGNGDSPLHF. The CDR3 region has the DNA TGCGCCAGCAGCCAAGCATTCCAGGGCAATGGAGATTCACCCCTCCACTTT.

This clone appeared a few times. V and J are TRBV4-1 and TRBJ1-2; D remains unclear. The V end was cut by 2 bases, the J end by 1 base, with 2 bases between. The V gene's germline CDR1 is MGHRA and CDR2 YSYEKL. The CDR3 consists of 12 residues. CDR3 sequence reads: CASSQNNYGYTF. CDR3 sequence (DNA): TGCGCCAGCAGCCAAAATAACTATGGCTACACCTTC.

V and J are TRBV5-1 and TRBJ2-7, with 10 bases matching TRBD1. CDR1 is SGHRS and CDR2 is YFSETQ in the germline V gene. With 0 bases clipped from V and 10 bases from J, the junction kept 7 bases outside the gene matches. The CDR3 consists of 14 residues. CDR3 sequence reads: CASSLGQGARHQYF. CDR3 DNA sequence: TGCGCCAGCAGCTTGGGACAGGGGGCGCGTCATCAGTACTTC.